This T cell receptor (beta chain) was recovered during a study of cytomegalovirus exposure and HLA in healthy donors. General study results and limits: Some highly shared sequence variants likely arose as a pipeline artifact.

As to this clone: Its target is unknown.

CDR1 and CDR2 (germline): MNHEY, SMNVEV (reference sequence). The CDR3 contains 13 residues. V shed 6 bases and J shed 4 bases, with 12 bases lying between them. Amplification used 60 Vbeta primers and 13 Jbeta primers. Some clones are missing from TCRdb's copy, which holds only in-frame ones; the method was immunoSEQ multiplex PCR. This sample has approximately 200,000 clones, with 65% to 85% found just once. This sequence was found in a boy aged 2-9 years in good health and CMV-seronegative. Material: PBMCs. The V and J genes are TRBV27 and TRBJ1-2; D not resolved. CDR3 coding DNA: TGTGCCAGCAGGTCGGAGGGAGGCTATGGCTACACCTTC. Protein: CASRSEGGYGYTF.